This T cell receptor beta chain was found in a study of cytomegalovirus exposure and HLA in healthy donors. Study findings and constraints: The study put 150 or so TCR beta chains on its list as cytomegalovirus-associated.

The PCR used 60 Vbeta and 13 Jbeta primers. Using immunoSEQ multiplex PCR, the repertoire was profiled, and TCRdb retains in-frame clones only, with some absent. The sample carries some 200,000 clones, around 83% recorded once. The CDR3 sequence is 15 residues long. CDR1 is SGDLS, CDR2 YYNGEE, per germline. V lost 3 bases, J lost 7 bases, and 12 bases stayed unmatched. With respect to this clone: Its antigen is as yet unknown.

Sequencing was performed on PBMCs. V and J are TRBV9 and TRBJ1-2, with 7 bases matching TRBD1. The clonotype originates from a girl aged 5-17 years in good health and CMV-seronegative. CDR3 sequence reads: CASSAPMGQTFGYTF. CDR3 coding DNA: TGTGCCAGCAGCGCGCCAATGGGACAGACCTTTGGCTACACCTTC.